The clone carrying this T cell receptor (beta chain) was found many times. Its specificity is unknown. The time point denotes: longitudinal time-point 3. 2 million unsorted PBMCs were stored in RNAlater at -80 °C before RNA extraction. TCRdb independently ran MiXCR on the 5' RACE reads; one entry per CDR3 protein. This sample carries tens of thousands of distinct CDR3 sequences, under 4.5% of them seen once, and the ten largest clones take around 6%. This record belongs to a study of neurological immune-mediated disorders. General observations from the study: Multiple sclerosis was found to have the least TCR clonal expansion, below healthy controls, and HTLV-1-associated myelopathy the most. For the multiple sclerosis repertoire cluster, no association with any clinical or MRI feature was found.

This CDR3 contains 16 residues. The V gene's germline CDR1 is SQVTM and CDR2 ANQGSEA. With 0 bases clipped from V and 3 bases from J, the junction kept 7 bases outside the gene matches. Sequenced input: PBMCs. The gene calls are TRBV29-1 and TRBJ1-2; the match to TRBD1 covers 10 bases. This TCR came from a woman aged 55-70 years with multiple sclerosis. The CDR3 here is CSVEDLYGTGDYGYTF. CDR3 nucleotide sequence: TGCAGCGTTGAAGATCTCTACGGGACAGGGGACTATGGCTACACCTTC.